This record covers a single T cell receptor beta chain. Study processing details: Amplifying reference gene primers gave estimates of nucleated cell counts. Assay used: immunoSEQ multiplex PCR; TCRdb lists only in-frame clones, some missing. Clonal size and the V and J genes are those of that table, whereas D and trimming came from the DNA. Among about 94,000 clones, 80% were seen once, and the ten largest hold around 21%. This sample stems from a study of blood T cell repertoires in COVID-19. Study in general: COVID-19 samples collected from the United States, Italy and Spain covered acute and convalescent phases. Nucleic acid was either cDNA or gDNA, and it came from T cells, B-cell-depleted T cells, or PBMCs.

The sequenced material came from peripheral blood. This clonotype was sampled from a woman aged 80 or over with acute or convalescent COVID-19.

The CDR3 protein is CASSLGYRSSPLHF. DNA of the CDR3: TGTGCCAGCAGCTTAGGTTACAGGAGTTCACCCCTCCACTTT. The chain uses TRBV7-2 and TRBJ1-6; a weak D match, TRBD1 (5 bases). CDR1 and CDR2 from the germline V gene are SGHTA and FQGNSA. V was clipped by 1 base and J by 9 bases, with 10 bases between them. The CDR3 sequence is 14 residues long. The variable domain in full, with the rest retrieved from reference TRBV7-2 and TRBJ1-6, is GAGVSQSPSNKVTEKGKDVELRCDPISGHTALYWYRQSLGQGLEFLIYFQGNSAPDKSGLPSDRFSAERTGGSVSTLTIQRTQQEDSAVYLCASSLGYRSSPLHFGNGTRLTVT.